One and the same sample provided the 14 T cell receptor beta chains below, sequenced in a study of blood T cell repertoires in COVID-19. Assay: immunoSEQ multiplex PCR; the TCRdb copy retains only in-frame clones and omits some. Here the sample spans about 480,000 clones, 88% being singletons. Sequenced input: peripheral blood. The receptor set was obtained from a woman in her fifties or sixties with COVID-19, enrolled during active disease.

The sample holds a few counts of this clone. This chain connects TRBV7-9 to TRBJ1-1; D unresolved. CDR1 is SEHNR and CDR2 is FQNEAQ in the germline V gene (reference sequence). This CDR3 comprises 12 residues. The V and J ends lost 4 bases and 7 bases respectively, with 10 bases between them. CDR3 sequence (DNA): TGTGCCAGCAGCTATACACAGCTTGAAGCTTTCTTT. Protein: CASSYTQLEAFF.

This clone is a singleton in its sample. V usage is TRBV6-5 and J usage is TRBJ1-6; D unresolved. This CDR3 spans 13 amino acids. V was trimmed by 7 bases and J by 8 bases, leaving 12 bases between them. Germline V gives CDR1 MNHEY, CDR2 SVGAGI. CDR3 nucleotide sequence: TGTGCCAGCACCCTAACGATGGATTCACCCCTCCACTTT. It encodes CASTLTMDSPLHF.

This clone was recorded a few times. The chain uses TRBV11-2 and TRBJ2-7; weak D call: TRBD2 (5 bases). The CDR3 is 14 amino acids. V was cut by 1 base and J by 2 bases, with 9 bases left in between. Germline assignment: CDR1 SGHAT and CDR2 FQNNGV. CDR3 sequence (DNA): TGTGCCAGCAGCTTAGTCGTGGGAGCCTACGAGCAGTACTTC. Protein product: CASSLVVGAYEQYF.

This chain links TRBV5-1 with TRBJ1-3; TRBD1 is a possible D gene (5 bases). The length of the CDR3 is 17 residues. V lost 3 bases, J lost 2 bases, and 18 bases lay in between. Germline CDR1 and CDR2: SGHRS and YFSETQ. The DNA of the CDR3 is TGCGCCAGCAGCTACGCCCGGGGGGGTATGACTGGAAACACCATATATTTT. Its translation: CASSYARGGMTGNTIYF.

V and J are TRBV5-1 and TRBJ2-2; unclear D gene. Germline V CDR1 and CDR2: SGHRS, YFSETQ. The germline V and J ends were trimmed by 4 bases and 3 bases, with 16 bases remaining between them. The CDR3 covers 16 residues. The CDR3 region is CASSPTVGLHTGELFF. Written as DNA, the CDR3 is TGCGCCAGCAGCCCCACCGTGGGCCTTCACACCGGGGAGCTGTTTTTT.

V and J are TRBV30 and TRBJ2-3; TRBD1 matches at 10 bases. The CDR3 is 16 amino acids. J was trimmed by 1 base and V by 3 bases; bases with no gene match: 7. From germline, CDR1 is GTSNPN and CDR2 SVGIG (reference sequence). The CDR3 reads CAWRRAGTGGTDTQYF. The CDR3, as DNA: TGTGCCTGGAGACGAGCCGGGACAGGGGGCACAGATACGCAGTATTTT.

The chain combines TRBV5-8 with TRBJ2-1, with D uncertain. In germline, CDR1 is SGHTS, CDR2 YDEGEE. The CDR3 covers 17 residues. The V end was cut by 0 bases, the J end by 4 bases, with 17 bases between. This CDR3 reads CASSLGMFLSGYNEQFF. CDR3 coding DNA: TGTGCCAGCAGCTTGGGCATGTTTTTATCCGGGTACAATGAGCAGTTCTTC.

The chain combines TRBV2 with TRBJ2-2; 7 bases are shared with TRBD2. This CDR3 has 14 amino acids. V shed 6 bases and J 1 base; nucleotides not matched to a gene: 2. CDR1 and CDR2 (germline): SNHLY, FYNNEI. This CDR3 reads CASSWEGNTGELFF. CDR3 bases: TGTGCCAGCAGCTGGGAGGGGAACACCGGGGAGCTGTTTTTT.

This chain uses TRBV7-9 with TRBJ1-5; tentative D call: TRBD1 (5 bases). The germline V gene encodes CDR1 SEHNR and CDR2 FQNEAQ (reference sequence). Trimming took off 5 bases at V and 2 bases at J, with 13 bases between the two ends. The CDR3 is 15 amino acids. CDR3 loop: CASSPEGGGNQPQHF. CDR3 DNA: TGTGCCAGCAGCCCGGAAGGAGGGGGCAATCAGCCCCAGCATTTT.

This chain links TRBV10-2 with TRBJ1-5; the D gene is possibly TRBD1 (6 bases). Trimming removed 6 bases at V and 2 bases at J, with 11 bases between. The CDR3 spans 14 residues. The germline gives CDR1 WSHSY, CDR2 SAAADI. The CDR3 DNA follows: TGCGCCAGCAGCGGATCAGGGGGCAATCAGCCCCAGCATTTT. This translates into CASSGSGGNQPQHF.

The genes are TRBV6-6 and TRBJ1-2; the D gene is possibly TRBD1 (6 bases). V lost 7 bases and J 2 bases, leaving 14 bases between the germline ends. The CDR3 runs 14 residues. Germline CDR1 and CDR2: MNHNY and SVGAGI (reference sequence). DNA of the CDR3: TGTGCCAGCATCAAGTGGCAGGGGAACTATGGCTACACCTTC. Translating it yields CASIKWQGNYGYTF.

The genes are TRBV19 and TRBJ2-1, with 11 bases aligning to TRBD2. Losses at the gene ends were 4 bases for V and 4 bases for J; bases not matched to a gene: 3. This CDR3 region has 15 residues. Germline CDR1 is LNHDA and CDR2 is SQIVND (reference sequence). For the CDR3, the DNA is TGTGCCAGTAGTAAAACTAGCGGGGGTTACAATGAGCAGTTCTTC. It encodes CASSKTSGGYNEQFF.

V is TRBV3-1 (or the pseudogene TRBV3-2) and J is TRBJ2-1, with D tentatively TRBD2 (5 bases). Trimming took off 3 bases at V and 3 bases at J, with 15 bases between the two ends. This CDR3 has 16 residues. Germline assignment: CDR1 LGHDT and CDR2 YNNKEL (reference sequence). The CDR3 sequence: CASSQGGFGLYNEQFF. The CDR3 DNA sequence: TGTGCCAGCAGCCAGGGCGGCTTCGGACTCTACAATGAGCAGTTCTTC.

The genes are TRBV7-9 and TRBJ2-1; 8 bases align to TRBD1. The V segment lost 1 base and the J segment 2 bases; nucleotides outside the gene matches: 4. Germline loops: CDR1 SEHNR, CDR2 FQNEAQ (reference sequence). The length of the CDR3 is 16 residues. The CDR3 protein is CASSLVPGGTYNEQFF. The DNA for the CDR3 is TGTGCCAGCAGCTTAGTCCCAGGGGGCACCTACAATGAGCAGTTCTTC.